Included here is one T cell receptor beta chain sequence, with context. The CDR3 runs to 16 residues. Unmatched junction bases numbered 6, after V lost 0 bases and J lost 5 bases. Germline V gives CDR1 LGHNA, CDR2 YNFKEQ. PCR amplification relied on 60 Vbeta primers (plus 13 Jbeta primers). The table came from immunoSEQ multiplex PCR; TCRdb's copy has only in-frame clones and leaves some out. Among about 130,000 clones, 75% to 85% were seen once, and the ten largest hold about 2%. This specimen comes from a study of cytomegalovirus exposure and HLA in healthy donors. V gene TRBV4-2 combines with J gene TRBJ2-1; 8 nucleotides align to TRBD1. The source material was PBMCs. The sequence was collected from a man aged 18 to 30 in good health and CMV-seronegative. CDR3 in amino acids: CASSQDVGQGHNEQFF. Written as DNA, the CDR3 is TGTGCCAGCAGCCAAGATGTAGGACAGGGTCACAATGAGCAGTTCTTC.